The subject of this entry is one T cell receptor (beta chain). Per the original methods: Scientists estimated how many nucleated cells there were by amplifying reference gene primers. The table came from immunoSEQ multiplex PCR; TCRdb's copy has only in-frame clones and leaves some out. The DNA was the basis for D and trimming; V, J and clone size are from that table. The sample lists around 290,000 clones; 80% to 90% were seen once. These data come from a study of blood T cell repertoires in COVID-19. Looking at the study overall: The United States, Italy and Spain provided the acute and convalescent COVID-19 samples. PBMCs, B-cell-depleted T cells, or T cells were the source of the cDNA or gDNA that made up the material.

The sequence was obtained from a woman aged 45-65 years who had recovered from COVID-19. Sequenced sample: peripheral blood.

This CDR3 is CASSLGSSYEQYF. CDR3 sequence (DNA): TGTGCCAGCAGCTTGGGCAGCTCCTACGAGCAGTACTTC. The genes are TRBV5-5 and TRBJ2-7; D remains ambiguous. V gave up 0 bases and J gave up 0 bases, with 4 bases separating them. Per the germline V gene, CDR1 is SGHKS and CDR2 is YYEKEE (reference sequence). The length of the CDR3 is 13 residues.